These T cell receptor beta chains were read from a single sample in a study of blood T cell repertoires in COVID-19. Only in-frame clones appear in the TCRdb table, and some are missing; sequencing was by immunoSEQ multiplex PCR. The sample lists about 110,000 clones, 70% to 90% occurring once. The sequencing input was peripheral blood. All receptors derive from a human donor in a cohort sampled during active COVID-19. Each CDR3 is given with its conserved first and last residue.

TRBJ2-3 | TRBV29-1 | CSVEPGQNTDTQYF
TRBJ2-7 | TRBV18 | CASSPFGGHSYEQYF
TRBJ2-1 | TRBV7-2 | CASLGGGTYNEQFF
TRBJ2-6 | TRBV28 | CASTRGDSGANVLTF
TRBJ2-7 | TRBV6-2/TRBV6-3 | CASSRTGGSSYEQYF
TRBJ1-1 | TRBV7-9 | CASSPPGPFPEAFF
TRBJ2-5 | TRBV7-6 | CASSFSTGDKETQYF
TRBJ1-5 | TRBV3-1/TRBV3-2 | CASSQATGSHQPQHF
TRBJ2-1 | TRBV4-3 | CASSQAPWGGGVNEQFF
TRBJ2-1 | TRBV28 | CATLAGGHLYNEQFF
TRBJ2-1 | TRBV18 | CASSPLAGGGLNEQFF
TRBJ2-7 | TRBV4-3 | CASSQIRGQGPYEQYF
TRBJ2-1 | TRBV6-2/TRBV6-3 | CASSTVGGRQFF
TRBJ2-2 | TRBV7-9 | CASSAKPTSLAANTGELFF
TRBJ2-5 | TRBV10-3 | CAIRGTSGEETQYF
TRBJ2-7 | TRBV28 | CASSLNTGAYEQYF
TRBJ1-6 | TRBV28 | CASSFSGSPLHF
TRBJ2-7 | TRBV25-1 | CASREAGDSYEQYF
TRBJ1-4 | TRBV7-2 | CASSLARGITNEKLFF
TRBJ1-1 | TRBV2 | CASRAPMNTEAFF
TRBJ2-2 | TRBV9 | CASRGQGSTGELFF
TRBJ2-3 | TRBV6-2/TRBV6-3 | CASSSSSFTLAGRADTQYF
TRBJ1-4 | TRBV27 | CASGPGTIIEKLFF